The source of this T cell receptor (beta chain) is a study of graft-versus-host responses after intestinal transplantation. General study findings and limits: The recipient marrow held GvH clones, and some of them showed up first in ileum or blood. Among circulating GvH clones, peak levels were associated with early post-transplant declines in HvG clones.

This clone was found a few times. Its target is unknown. The CDR3 is 14 amino acids. Germline CDR1 MGHDK, CDR2 SYGVNS. Trimming took off 3 bases at V and 5 bases at J, with 13 bases between the two ends. Here immunoSEQ multiplex PCR was the method, and the copy in TCRdb shows in-frame clones only, minus some. Among tens of thousands of clones listed, 90% were seen once. The TCR comes from a human donor who received an intestinal transplant. Specimen: unstimulated CD4+ T cells sorted from spleen or lymph node cells, collected before intestinal transplant. V gene TRBV25-1 combines with J gene TRBJ1-1; D perhaps matches TRBD1 (5 bases). The CDR3: CASSDRVAGTEAFF. CDR3 in DNA: TGTGCCAGCAGTGATAGGGTAGCAGGGACTGAAGCTTTCTTT.